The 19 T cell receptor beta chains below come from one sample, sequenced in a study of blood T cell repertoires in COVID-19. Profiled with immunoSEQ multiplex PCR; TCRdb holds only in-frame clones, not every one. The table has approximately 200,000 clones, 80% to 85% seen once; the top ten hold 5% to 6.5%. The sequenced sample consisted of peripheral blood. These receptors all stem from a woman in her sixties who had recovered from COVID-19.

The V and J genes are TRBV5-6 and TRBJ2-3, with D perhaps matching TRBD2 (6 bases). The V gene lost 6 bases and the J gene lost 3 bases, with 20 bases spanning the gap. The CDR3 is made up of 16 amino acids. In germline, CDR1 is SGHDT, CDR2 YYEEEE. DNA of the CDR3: TGTGCCAGCACCTCGGGGGTGTCTCACGCGACAGATACGCAGTATTTT. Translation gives CASTSGVSHATDTQYF.

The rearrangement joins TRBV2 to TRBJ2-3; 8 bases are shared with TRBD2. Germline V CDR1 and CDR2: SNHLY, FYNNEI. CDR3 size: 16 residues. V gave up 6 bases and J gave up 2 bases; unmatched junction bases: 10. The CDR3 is CASSLRLARHTDTQYF. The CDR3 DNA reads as TGTGCCAGCAGCCTTAGACTAGCGAGACACACAGATACGCAGTATTTT.

CDR3 in DNA: TGCAGCGTTGGGGACAGGGACGCTCAGCCCCAGCATTTT. Protein product: CSVGDRDAQPQHF. The chain combines TRBV29-1 with TRBJ1-5, with 9 bases that match TRBD1. The V gene end was trimmed by 4 bases and the J gene end by 6 bases; junction bases not matched to a gene: 4. Germline lookup yields CDR1 SQVTM and CDR2 ANQGSEA. The CDR3 sequence is 13 residues long.

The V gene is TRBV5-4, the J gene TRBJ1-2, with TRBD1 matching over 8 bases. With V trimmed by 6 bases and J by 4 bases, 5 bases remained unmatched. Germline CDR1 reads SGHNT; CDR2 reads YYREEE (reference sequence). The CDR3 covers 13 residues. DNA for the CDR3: TGTGCCAGCACCAGACAGGGGCTCTATGGCTACACCTTC. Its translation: CASTRQGLYGYTF. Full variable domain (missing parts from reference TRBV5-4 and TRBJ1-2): ETGVTQSPTHLIKTRGQQVTLRCSSQSGHNTVSWYQQALGQGPQFIFQYYREEENGRGNFPPRFSGLQFPNYSSELNVNALELDDSALYLCASTRQGLYGYTFGSGTRLTVV.

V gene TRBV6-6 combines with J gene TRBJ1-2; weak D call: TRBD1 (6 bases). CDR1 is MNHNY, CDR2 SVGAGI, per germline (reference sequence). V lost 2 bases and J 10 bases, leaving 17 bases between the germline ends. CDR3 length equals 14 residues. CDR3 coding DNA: TGTGCCAGCAGTTACGCGATTTTAGGGGACACCTACACCTTC. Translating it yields CASSYAILGDTYTF.

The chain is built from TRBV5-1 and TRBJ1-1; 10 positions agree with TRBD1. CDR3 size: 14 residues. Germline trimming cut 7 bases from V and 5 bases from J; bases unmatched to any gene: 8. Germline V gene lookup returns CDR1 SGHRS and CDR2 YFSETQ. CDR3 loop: CASGTDRGRTEAFF. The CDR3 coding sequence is TGCGCCAGCGGTACGGACAGGGGGAGAACTGAAGCTTTCTTT.

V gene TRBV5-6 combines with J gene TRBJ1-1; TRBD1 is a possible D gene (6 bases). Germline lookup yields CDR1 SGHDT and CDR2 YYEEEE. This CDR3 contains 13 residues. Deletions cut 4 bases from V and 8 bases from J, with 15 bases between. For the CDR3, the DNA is TGTGCCAGCAGCGGGGGACCGGGACAAGAAGCTTTCTTT. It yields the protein CASSGGPGQEAFF.

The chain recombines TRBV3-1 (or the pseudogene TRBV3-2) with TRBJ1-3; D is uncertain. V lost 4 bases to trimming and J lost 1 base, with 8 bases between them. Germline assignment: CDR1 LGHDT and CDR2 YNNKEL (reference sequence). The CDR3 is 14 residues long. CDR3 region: CASSRSFSGNTIYF. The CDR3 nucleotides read TGTGCCAGCAGCCGTTCGTTTTCTGGAAACACCATATATTTT.

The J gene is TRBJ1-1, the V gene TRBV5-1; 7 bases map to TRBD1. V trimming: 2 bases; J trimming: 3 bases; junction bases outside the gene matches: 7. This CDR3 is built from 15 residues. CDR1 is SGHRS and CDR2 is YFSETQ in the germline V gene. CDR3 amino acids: CASSFEGAIDTEAFF. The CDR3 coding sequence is TGCGCCAGCAGCTTCGAGGGGGCGATTGACACTGAAGCTTTCTTT.

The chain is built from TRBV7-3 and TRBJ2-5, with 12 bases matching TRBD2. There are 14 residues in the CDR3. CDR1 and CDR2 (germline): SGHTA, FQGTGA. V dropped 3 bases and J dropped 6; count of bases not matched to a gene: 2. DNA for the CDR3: TGTGCCAGCAGCTTGACTAGCGGGGGTCAGACCCAGTACTTC. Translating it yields CASSLTSGGQTQYF.

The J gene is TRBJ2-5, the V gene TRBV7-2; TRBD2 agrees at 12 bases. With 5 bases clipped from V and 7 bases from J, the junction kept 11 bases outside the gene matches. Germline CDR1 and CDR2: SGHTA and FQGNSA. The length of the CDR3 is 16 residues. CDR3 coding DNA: TGTGCCAGCAGCGATATCTTGACTAGCGGGGGTGGGACCCAGTACTTC. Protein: CASSDILTSGGGTQYF.

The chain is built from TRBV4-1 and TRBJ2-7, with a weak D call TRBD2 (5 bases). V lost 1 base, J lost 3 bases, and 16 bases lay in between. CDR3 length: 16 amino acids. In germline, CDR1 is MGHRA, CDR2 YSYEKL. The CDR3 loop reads CASSQAPGRRFYEQYF. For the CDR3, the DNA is TGCGCCAGCAGCCAAGCCCCGGGGAGACGGTTCTACGAGCAGTACTTC.

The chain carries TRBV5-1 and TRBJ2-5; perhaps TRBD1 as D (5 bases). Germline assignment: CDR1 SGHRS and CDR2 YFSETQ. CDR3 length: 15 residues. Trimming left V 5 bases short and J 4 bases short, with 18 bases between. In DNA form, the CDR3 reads TGCGCCAGCAGAGCCTTAGGGGCGTTGCGAGAGACCCAGTACTTC. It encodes CASRALGALRETQYF.

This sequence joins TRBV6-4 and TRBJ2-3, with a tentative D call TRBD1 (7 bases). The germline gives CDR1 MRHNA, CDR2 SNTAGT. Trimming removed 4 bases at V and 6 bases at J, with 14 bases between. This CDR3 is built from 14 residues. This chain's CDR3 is CASSAGGNYDTQYF. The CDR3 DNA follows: TGTGCCAGCAGTGCAGGGGGGAACTATGATACGCAGTATTTT.

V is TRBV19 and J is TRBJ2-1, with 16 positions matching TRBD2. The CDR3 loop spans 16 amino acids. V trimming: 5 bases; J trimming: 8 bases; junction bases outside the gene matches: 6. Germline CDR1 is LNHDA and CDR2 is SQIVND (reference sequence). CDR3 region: CASSLGLAGGRDEQFF. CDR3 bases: TGTGCCAGTAGTTTGGGACTAGCGGGGGGGCGGGATGAGCAGTTCTTC.

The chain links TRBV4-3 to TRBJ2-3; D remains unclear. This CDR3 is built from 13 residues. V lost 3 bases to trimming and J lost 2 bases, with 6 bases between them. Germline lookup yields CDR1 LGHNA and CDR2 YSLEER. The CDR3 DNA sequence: TGCGCCAGCAGCCAGCAGAACACAGATACGCAGTATTTT. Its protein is CASSQQNTDTQYF.

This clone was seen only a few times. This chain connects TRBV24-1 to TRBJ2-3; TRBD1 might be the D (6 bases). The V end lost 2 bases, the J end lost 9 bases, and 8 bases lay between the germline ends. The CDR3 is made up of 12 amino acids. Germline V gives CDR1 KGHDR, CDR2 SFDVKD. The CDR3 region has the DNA TGTGCCACCAGTGATTGGCAGGGGACGCAGTATTTT. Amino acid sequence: CATSDWQGTQYF.

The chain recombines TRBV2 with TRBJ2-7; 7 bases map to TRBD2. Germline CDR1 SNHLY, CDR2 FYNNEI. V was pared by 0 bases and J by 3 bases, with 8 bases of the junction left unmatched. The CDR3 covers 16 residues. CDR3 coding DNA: TGTGCCAGCAGTGAAGCCCAAGCGGGACGATTCTACGAGCAGTACTTC. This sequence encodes CASSEAQAGRFYEQYF.

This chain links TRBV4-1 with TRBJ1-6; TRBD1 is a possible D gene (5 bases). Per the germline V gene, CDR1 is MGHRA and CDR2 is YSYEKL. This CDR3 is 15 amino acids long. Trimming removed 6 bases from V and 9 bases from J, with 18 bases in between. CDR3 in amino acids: CASSPTGPLLSPLHF. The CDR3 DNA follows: TGCGCCAGCAGTCCCACAGGCCCCCTACTTTCACCCCTCCACTTT.